The TCR beta chain under discussion was sequenced for a study of tumor-infiltrating lymphocytes in primary liver carcinoma. Study-level points and caveats: In tumor-adjacent and tumor-blood pairs, overlap was lower than in tumor region pairs.

Germline CDR1 and CDR2: SGHTA and FQGNSA. Trimming removed 4 bases from V and 5 bases from J, with 14 bases in between. CDR3 size: 15 residues. Making TCR beta cDNA involved 400 to 600 ng total RNA and a constant-region primer. TCR beta libraries came from three nested multiplex PCR rounds using slightly modified ARM-PCR. Amplification in the first two PCR rounds was performed using TRBV1-TRBV30 forward primers and a C-beta reverse primer for around 10 cycles each. TCRdb passed the multiplex PCR reads through MiXCR, listing each CDR3 protein once. The sample contains 65,000 to 90,000 distinct CDR3 sequences, 60% to 75% of which appear only once. As to this clonotype: What it binds is not known.

It was from approximately 20-30 mg of unsorted bulk tissue that RNA and DNA were co-extracted. At sampling, these chronic HBV carriers had received no treatment. Tumors were each sampled at five separate regions. Sequences were obtained from liver tumor tissue from sampling region 1. As for subset: tumor region T1, superior pole. The TCR originated in a man aged 35 to 55 with primary liver carcinoma and hepatitis B virus infection. This chain uses TRBV7-2 with TRBJ1-4, with a tentative D call TRBD1 (5 bases). CDR3 coding DNA: TGTGCCAGCAGCTACACCGGGACGAGAAATGAAAAACTGTTTTTT. Its translation is CASSYTGTRNEKLFF. Based on the CDR3 plus reference TRBV7-2 and TRBJ1-4, the full variable domain is GAGVSQSPSNKVTEKGKDVELRCDPISGHTALYWYRQSLGQGLEFLIYFQGNSAPDKSGLPSDRFSAERTGGSVSTLTIQRTQQEDSAVYLCASSYTGTRNEKLFFGSGTQLSVL.